One T cell receptor (beta chain) is described in this entry. The antigen is undetermined. This sample was taken from a study of cytomegalovirus exposure and HLA in healthy donors. Both 60 Vbeta primers and 13 Jbeta primers went into the PCR. The method was immunoSEQ multiplex PCR; TCRdb's version includes in-frame clones alone and lacks a portion of them. Found here are some 160,000 clones, around 82% of them singletons; the top ten hold approximately 2.5%. Findings and limits, study-wide: HLA-A and HLA-B allele assignments for most subjects were reportedly predicted accurately using TCR beta sequences. Rarity marked most TCR sequences, yet some public TCRs occurred in many donors. A previous analysis found most TCR beta V segments productive roughly 87% or roughly 30% of the time. Specific recognition of CMV antigens was confirmed in vitro for a few chains (all CMV-associated).

The germline V gene encodes CDR1 SGHVS and CDR2 FNYEAQ. The CDR3 runs 16 residues. The V and J ends lost 6 bases and 3 bases, in that order; junction bases with no gene match: 8. The TCR sequence derives from a man aged 55 to 69 in good health and CMV-seronegative. The J gene is TRBJ2-3, the V gene TRBV7-6; 11 nucleotides align to TRBD2. The specimen sequenced was PBMCs. The CDR3 bases are TGTGCCAGCAGACAAACCGGGACTAGCGGTACAGATACGCAGTATTTT. It is translated as CASRQTGTSGTDTQYF.